This TCR beta chain is from a study of identical twins. Germline V gene sequence: CDR1 ENHRY, CDR2 SYGVKD. The CDR3 runs 14 residues. V shed 10 bases and J 6 bases; nucleotides not matched to a gene: 4. Whole-study results and caveats: Excess sharing between twins was weaker in beta out-of-frame sequences.

Via MiXCR, TCRdb re-called the 5' RACE reads, giving one row per CDR3 protein. This table holds roughly 250,000 distinct CDR3 sequences, roughly 13% found once. This clonotype was counted a few times. Its target is not known. Sample: memory (CD45RO+) T cells sorted from blood. The sequence derives from a woman aged 18-29 years in good health. The chain couples TRBV10-3 to TRBJ2-2; 14 nucleotides match TRBD2. The CDR3 region is CATRLAGGPGELFF. CDR3 in DNA: TGTGCCACGCGACTAGCGGGAGGGCCCGGGGAGCTGTTTTTT.